Each of the 26 T cell receptor beta chains below was sequenced from the same sample in a study of T cells in Graves' hyperthyroidism and ophthalmopathy. TCR beta CDR3 regions were amplified from RNA. Researchers ran a first-round RT-PCR on the TCR CDR3 using the HTBI primer set. From the multiplex PCR reads, TCRdb called clonotypes with MiXCR, one entry per CDR3 protein. The sample includes 600,000 to 650,000 distinct CDR3 sequences, less than 25% of them seen just once. The material sequenced was blood. Every receptor here comes from a man aged 30 to 45 with Graves' ophthalmopathy.

In this sample, this clonotype turned up many times. The chain has TRBV12-3 or TRBV12-4 and TRBJ2-7, with unresolved D. The length of the CDR3 is 12 residues. Trimming shortened V by 6 bases and J by 5 bases, and 11 bases separated the two germline ends. The CDR3 sequence: CASSPDGNEQYF. CDR3 nucleotide sequence: TGTGCCAGCAGCCCGGACGGAAACGAGCAGTACTTC.

This clonotype was recorded only once. A single base separates this from a much larger clone, so it may be a read error. The J gene is TRBJ1-1, the V gene TRBV28, with unresolved D. The CDR3 covers 14 residues. Germline V gene sequence: CDR1 MDHEN, CDR2 SYDVKM. The CDR3 sequence: CASSINGENTEALF. DNA of the CDR3: TGTGCCAGCAGTATTAACGGAGAGAACACTGAAGCTCTCTTT.

This clonotype was counted ten times or more. CDR3 in DNA: TGTGCCAGCTCACAAAGGGACAGCTCCTACGAGCAGTACTTC. Protein product: CASSQRDSSYEQYF. The genes are TRBV18 and TRBJ2-7, with 7 bases fitting TRBD1. Germline CDR1 and CDR2: KGHSH and LQKENI. The CDR3 has 14 residues. The ends lost 4 bases at V and 0 bases at J; junction bases unmatched: 3.

This clonotype came up many times. The genes are TRBV3-1 and TRBJ2-7; 7 bases map to TRBD2. CDR3 length: 14 residues. Germline V CDR1 and CDR2: LGHDT, YNNKEL (reference sequence). Unmatched junction bases numbered 11, after V lost 8 bases and J lost 4 bases. The CDR3 protein is CASGRAGVFYEQYF. In DNA, the CDR3 is TGTGCCAGCGGGCGGGCGGGAGTATTTTACGAGCAGTACTTC.

Many counts were recorded for this clonotype. V gene TRBV28 combines with J gene TRBJ2-2; D is undetermined. Germline CDR1 is MDHEN and CDR2 is SYDVKM. V dropped 6 bases and J dropped 2 bases, with 7 bases sitting between them. This CDR3 region has 13 residues. CDR3 coding DNA: TGTGCCAGCAGCCGAATTAACACCGGGGAGCTGTTTTTT. Translation: CASSRINTGELFF.

There are many counts of this clonotype. V usage is TRBV28 and J usage is TRBJ2-7; 7 bases map to TRBD2. The CDR3 has 19 residues. CDR1 is MDHEN and CDR2 is SYDVKM in the germline V gene. V lost 3 bases to trimming and J lost 1 base; unmatched junction nucleotides: 18. The CDR3 DNA sequence: TGTGCCAGCAGTTTGAAAATTACACTAGCGACTCAGCTATCCTACGAGCAGTACTTC. It codes for CASSLKITLATQLSYEQYF.

The chain uses TRBV5-8 and TRBJ2-1; 9 nucleotides align to TRBD2. CDR1 and CDR2 (germline): SGHTS, YDEGEE. Losses at the gene ends were 4 bases for V and 4 bases for J; bases not matched to a gene: 15. This CDR3 spans 18 amino acids. CDR3 residues: CASSDLGGLAPLYNEQFF. The CDR3 DNA reads as TGTGCCAGCAGCGACCTCGGAGGACTAGCGCCACTTTACAATGAGCAGTTCTTC.

The chain has TRBV10-3 and TRBJ2-2, with D perhaps given as TRBD1 or TRBD2 (5 bases each). The CDR3 contains 14 residues. Trimming stripped 0 bases from V and 6 bases from J, with 8 bases between. Germline V lookup: CDR1 ENHRY, CDR2 SYGVKD. The CDR3 sequence is CAISESGVSGELFF. The CDR3 DNA reads as TGTGCCATCAGTGAGTCGGGGGTATCCGGGGAGCTGTTTTTT.

This clonotype has only a few counts. The rearrangement links TRBV7-9 to TRBJ1-3; D perhaps matches TRBD1 (5 bases). CDR3 length: 15 residues. The V end lost 0 bases, the J end lost 1 base, and 7 bases lay between the germline ends. Germline CDR1 SEHNR, CDR2 FQNEAQ (reference sequence). CDR3 in amino acids: CASSLAGESGNTIYF. CDR3 DNA sequence: TGTGCCAGCAGCTTAGCAGGGGAGTCTGGAAACACCATATATTTT.

The chain couples TRBV9 to TRBJ1-1; D gene ambiguous. V was pared by 0 bases and J by 1 base, with 10 bases between. This CDR3 comprises 15 residues. Germline-derived CDR1 and CDR2 are SGDLS and YYNGEE. CDR3 sequence (DNA): TGTGCCAGCAGCGTAGAAGGAGGAGGGAACACTGAAGCTTTCTTT. It is translated as CASSVEGGGNTEAFF.

The chain combines TRBV28 with TRBJ2-7, with TRBD1 as a possible D gene (6 bases). CDR1 MDHEN and CDR2 SYDVKM come from the germline V gene. V shed 7 bases and J shed 0 bases, with 16 bases lying between them. The CDR3 sequence is 15 residues long. The CDR3 here is CASNLVGTNSYEQYF. The CDR3 bases are TGTGCCAGCAACCTTGTAGGGACAAACTCCTACGAGCAGTACTTC.

This clonotype was seen only a few times. A junction end diverges from the germline sequence, so it may reflect a read error. The J gene is TRBJ2-7, the V gene TRBV20-1, with 8 bases fitting TRBD2. The length of the CDR3 is 11 residues. Germline V gives CDR1 DFQATT, CDR2 SNEGSKA (reference sequence). This CDR3 is CGAAAGGEQYF. The CDR3 DNA follows: TGCGGTGCCGCCGCGGGGGGCGAGCAGTACTTC.

This clonotype has only a few counts. The chain recombines TRBV12-3 or TRBV12-4 with TRBJ1-6, with D perhaps TRBD1 (6 bases). The CDR3 covers 14 residues. V lost 3 bases to trimming and J lost 5 bases, with 8 bases between them. The CDR3 sequence: CASSFWTDNSPLHF. CDR3 coding DNA: TGTGCCAGCAGTTTCTGGACAGATAATTCACCCCTCCACTTT.

J is TRBJ2-1 and V is TRBV6-2 or TRBV6-3, with TRBD2 matching 7 bases. Germline CDR1 and CDR2: MNHEY and SVGEGT. The CDR3 is 15 amino acids. The trim removed 6 bases at V and 4 bases at J, leaving 9 bases unmatched. The CDR3 is CASRTIGRGYNEQFF. The CDR3 DNA follows: TGTGCCAGCAGGACAATAGGGAGGGGATACAATGAGCAGTTCTTC.

This clonotype was seen at least ten times. CDR3 in DNA: TGTGCCAGCAGCTTAGGGGCCCCGGGCTATGAGCAGTTCTTC. It codes for CASSLGAPGYEQFF. V is TRBV11-3 and J is TRBJ2-1; D call uncertain. Trimming cost V 1 base and J 8 bases, with 12 bases left between them. The CDR3 is 14 amino acids. CDR1 is SGHNT, CDR2 YENEEA, per germline.

This clonotype occurred a few times. In DNA form, the CDR3 reads TGTGCCAGCAGCTTAGGGTTTGCTGAGCAGTTCTTC. Its protein is CASSLGFAEQFF. The chain links TRBV7-8 to TRBJ2-1, with D uncertain. Germline CDR1 reads SGHVS; CDR2 reads FQNEAQ. V lost 1 base and J 9 bases, leaving 7 bases between the germline ends. This CDR3 spans 12 amino acids.

The CDR3 coding sequence is TGTGCCAGCAGTTCCCGAACTACTACCTACGAGCAGTACTTC. Protein: CASSSRTTTYEQYF. The rearrangement uses TRBV28 and TRBJ2-7; D not certain. The CDR3 runs to 14 residues. V was clipped by 4 bases and J by 2 bases, with 12 bases between them. The V gene's germline CDR1 is MDHEN and CDR2 SYDVKM.

This clonotype was seen many times. V usage is TRBV7-9 and J usage is TRBJ2-1; TRBD2 matches 9 bases. The length of the CDR3 is 14 residues. Germline trimming cut 5 bases from V and 10 bases from J; bases unmatched to any gene: 9. Germline V gene sequence: CDR1 SEHNR, CDR2 FQNEAQ (reference sequence). CDR3 residues: CASSPPGLAGEQFF. The CDR3, as DNA: TGTGCCAGCAGCCCCCCGGGACTAGCAGGCGAGCAGTTCTTC.

This clonotype was observed many times. The chain uses TRBV18 and TRBJ2-7; 10 nucleotides match TRBD2. Germline loops: CDR1 KGHSH, CDR2 LQKENI. The CDR3 length is 15 residues. The V and J ends lost 3 bases and 6 bases, in that order; junction bases with no gene match: 8. The CDR3 DNA follows: TGTGCCAGCTCACCTGGGACTAGCGCCGGTCTCGAGCAGTACTTC. This codes for CASSPGTSAGLEQYF.

The V gene is TRBV6-5, the J gene TRBJ2-1; D is possibly TRBD1 (5 bases). Trimming stripped 3 bases from V and 5 bases from J, with 14 bases between. Germline V gene lookup returns CDR1 MNHEY and CDR2 SVGAGI. This CDR3 region has 15 residues. The CDR3 DNA is TGTGCCAGCAGTTATGGGGTGGGGCGGCACAATGAGCAGTTCTTC. Translation: CASSYGVGRHNEQFF.

This clonotype was found many times. V and J are TRBV30 and TRBJ2-1, with D possibly TRBD2 on 6 matching bases. The CDR3 totals 17 residues. Trimming removed 1 base at V and 0 bases at J, with 16 bases between. Germline V gives CDR1 GTSNPN, CDR2 SVGIG (reference sequence). The DNA of the CDR3 is TGTGCCTGGAGTGACATTCCGTACGGGAGCTCCTACAATGAGCAGTTCTTC. Encoded protein: CAWSDIPYGSSYNEQFF.

The table lists this clonotype with a few counts. This rearrangement joins TRBV28 to TRBJ2-3; D gene ambiguous. V was cut by 5 bases and J by 4 bases, with 13 bases left in between. Germline V gene data show CDR1 as MDHEN and CDR2 as SYDVKM. The CDR3 loop spans 14 amino acids. For the CDR3, the DNA is TGTGCCAGCAGTGCACAGCCGTATGCAGATACGCAGTATTTT. Translating it yields CASSAQPYADTQYF.

This clonotype was seen only a few times. The chain carries TRBV12-3 or TRBV12-4 and TRBJ2-1, with a possible D match to TRBD1 (5 bases). Trimming took off 4 bases at V and 2 bases at J, with 15 bases between the two ends. The CDR3 extends over 16 amino acids. For the CDR3, the DNA is TGTGCCAGCAGTTCGCTCAGGGCCGGCCCCTACAATGAGCAGTTCTTC. Protein sequence: CASSSLRAGPYNEQFF.

The rearrangement uses TRBV6-2 or TRBV6-3 and TRBJ2-1; no definite D call. V lost 0 bases and J 10 bases, leaving 7 bases between the germline ends. The CDR3 sequence is 12 residues long. Germline loops: CDR1 MNHEY, CDR2 SVGEGT. In DNA, the CDR3 is TGTGCCAGCAGTTACTCCGCGCGGGAGCAGTTCTTC. Translated: CASSYSAREQFF.

This clonotype was counted at least ten times. The CDR3 here is CASSLGLAGGGSYNEQFF. The CDR3 coding sequence is TGTGCCAGCAGTTTAGGACTAGCGGGAGGCGGCTCCTACAATGAGCAGTTCTTC. The gene calls are TRBV12-3 or TRBV12-4 and TRBJ2-1; 13 positions agree with TRBD2. The CDR3 extends over 18 amino acids. The ends lost 1 base at V and 0 bases at J; junction bases unmatched: 3.

V and J are TRBV19 and TRBJ1-2; TRBD1 is a possible D gene (5 bases). The CDR3 sequence is 14 residues long. Trimming took 3 bases from V and 4 from J, leaving 12 bases between them. Germline V gives CDR1 LNHDA, CDR2 SQIVND (reference sequence). This CDR3 reads CASSMRGTGYGYTF. The CDR3 DNA sequence: TGTGCCAGTAGTATGCGGGGCACGGGCTATGGCTACACCTTC.